This T cell receptor (beta chain) came from a study of vaccination effects on CD4 cells after COVID-19. Germline loops: CDR1 SGHRS, CDR2 YFSETQ. Trimming removed 4 bases at V and 6 bases at J, with 17 bases between. The CDR3 has 15 amino acids. Assay: immunoSEQ multiplex PCR; the TCRdb copy retains only in-frame clones and omits some. This sample has roughly 57,000 clones, with 65% to 80% found just once. In regard to this clone: Its antigen is unidentified.

Study-wide results and caveats: Following vaccination, convalescents' spike-reactive clones were mostly new ones induced by the vaccine.

Expansion of antigen-specific CD4+ T cells with viral peptide pools was carried out by the ViraFEST assay before sequencing. Isolating CD4+ T cells followed around nine days of culture. A positive SARS-CoV-2 PCR test fell between March and December 2020. Cells in the negative control culture received an HIV-1 Nef peptide pool. The chain carries TRBV5-1 and TRBJ2-1; D uncertain. Here the sequenced sample was CD4+ T cells from PBMCs cultured with HIV peptides, taken before COVID-19 vaccination. The subset here: HIV-1 Nef peptide pool negative control/reference culture. This sequence originates from a human donor who had a prior SARS-CoV-2 infection. CDR3 nucleotides: TGCGCCAGCAGCCGAGGACCCCTCATTAGCAATGAGCAGTTCTTC. It specifies CASSRGPLISNEQFF.